Given below is one T cell receptor beta chain in context. Germline V gene sequence: CDR1 LNHDA, CDR2 SQIVND (reference sequence). The CDR3 has 14 residues. V lost 4 bases to trimming and J lost 2 bases, with 6 bases between them. Data came from immunoSEQ multiplex PCR; TCRdb stores just in-frame clones and leaves some out. The sample lists 150,000 to 200,000 clones; roughly 87% were seen once. This specimen belongs to a study of blood T cell repertoires in COVID-19. About the study: Specimens from acute and convalescent COVID-19 originated in the United States, Italy and Spain. PBMCs, B-cell-depleted T cells, or T cells provided the cDNA or gDNA that made up the material.

This chain joins TRBV19 and TRBJ1-6; D is uncertain. This TCR was recovered from a woman aged 70-85 years with COVID-19, enrolled during active disease. Sequenced: peripheral blood. The CDR3 is CASSSGTYNSPLHF. CDR3 coding DNA: TGTGCCAGTAGTAGCGGTACCTATAATTCACCCCTCCACTTT.